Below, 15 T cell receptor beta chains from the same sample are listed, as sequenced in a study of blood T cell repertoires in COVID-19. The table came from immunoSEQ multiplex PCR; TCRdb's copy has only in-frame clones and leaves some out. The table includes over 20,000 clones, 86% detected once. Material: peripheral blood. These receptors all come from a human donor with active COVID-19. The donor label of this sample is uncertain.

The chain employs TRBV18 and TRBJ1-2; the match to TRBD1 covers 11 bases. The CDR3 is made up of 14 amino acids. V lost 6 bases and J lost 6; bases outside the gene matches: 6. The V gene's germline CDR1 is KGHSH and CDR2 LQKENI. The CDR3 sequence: CASSPGQGADGYTF. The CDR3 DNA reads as TGTGCCAGCTCCCCTGGACAGGGGGCGGATGGCTACACCTTC.

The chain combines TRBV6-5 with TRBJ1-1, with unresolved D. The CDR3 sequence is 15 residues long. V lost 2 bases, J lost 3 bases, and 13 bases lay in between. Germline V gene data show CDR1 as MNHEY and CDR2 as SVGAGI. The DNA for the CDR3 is TGTGCCAGCAGTTACCTTATCTCCGGGGACACTGAAGCTTTCTTT. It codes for CASSYLISGDTEAFF.

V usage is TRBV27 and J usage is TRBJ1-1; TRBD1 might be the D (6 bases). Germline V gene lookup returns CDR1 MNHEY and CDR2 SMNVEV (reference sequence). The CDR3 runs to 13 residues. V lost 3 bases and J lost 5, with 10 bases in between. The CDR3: CASSLRGGTEAFF. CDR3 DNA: TGTGCCAGCAGTTTGAGGGGGGGGACTGAAGCTTTCTTT.

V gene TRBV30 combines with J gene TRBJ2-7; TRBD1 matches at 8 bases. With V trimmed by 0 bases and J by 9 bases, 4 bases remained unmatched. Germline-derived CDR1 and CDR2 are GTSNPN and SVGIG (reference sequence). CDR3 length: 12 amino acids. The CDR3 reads CAWSVLDRAQYF. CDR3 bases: TGTGCCTGGAGTGTACTGGACAGGGCGCAGTACTTC.

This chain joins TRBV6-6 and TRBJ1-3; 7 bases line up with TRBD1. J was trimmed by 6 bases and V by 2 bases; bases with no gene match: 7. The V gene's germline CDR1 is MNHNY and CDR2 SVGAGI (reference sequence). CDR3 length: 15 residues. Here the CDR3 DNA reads TGTGCCAGCAGTTACAGTACAGGGGAAGTAAACACCATATATTTT. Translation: CASSYSTGEVNTIYF.

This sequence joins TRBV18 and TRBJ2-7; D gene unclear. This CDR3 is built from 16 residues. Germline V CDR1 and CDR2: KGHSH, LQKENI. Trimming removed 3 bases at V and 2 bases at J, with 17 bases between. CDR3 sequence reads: CASSPHQLEDTYEQYF. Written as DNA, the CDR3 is TGTGCCAGCTCACCTCACCAGTTGGAAGACACCTACGAGCAGTACTTC.

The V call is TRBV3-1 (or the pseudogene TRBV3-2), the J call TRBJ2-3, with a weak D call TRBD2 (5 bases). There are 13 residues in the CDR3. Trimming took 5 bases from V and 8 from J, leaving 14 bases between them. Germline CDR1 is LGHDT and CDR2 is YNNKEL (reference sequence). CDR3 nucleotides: TGTGCCAGCAGCATGGGTCCTCGGGGTACGCAGTATTTT. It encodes CASSMGPRGTQYF.

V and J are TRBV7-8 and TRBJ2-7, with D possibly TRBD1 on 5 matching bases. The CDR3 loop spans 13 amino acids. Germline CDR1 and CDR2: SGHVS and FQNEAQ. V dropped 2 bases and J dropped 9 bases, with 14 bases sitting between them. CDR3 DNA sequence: TGTGCCAGCAGCTTAAGTGTCCAGGGTGGGCAGTACTTC. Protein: CASSLSVQGGQYF.

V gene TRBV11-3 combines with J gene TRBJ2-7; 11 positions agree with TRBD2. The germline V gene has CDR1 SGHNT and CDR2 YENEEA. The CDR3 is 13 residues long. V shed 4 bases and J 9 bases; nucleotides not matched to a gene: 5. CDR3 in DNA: TGTGCCAGCAGCTCGACTAGCGGGAAAGTGCAGTACTTC. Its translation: CASSSTSGKVQYF.

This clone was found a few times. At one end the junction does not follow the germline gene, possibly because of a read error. Here the CDR3 DNA reads TGTGCTAGCAGCGTCAGGGAGAACACTGAAGCTTTCTTT. This translates into CASSVRENTEAFF. V and J are TRBV7-7 and TRBJ1-1, with a possible D match to TRBD1 (5 bases). This CDR3 region has 13 residues. Germline lookup yields CDR1 SSHAT and CDR2 FNYEAQ (reference sequence).

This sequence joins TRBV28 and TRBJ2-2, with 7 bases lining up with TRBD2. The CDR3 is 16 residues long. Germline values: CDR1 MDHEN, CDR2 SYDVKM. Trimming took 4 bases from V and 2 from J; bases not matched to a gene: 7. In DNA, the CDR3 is TGTGCCAGCAGTTCCCGGGAGGCGGTTAACACCGGGGAGCTGTTTTTT. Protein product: CASSSREAVNTGELFF.

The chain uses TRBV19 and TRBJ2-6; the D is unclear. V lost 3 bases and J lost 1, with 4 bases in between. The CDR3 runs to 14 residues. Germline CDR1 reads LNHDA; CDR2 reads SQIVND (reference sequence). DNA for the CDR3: TGTGCCAGTAGTATCCAGTCTGGGGCCAACGTCCTGACTTTC. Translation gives CASSIQSGANVLTF.

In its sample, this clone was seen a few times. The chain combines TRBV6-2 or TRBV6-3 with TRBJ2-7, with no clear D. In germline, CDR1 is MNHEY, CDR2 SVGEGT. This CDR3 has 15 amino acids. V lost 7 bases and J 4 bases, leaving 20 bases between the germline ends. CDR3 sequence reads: CASTPQLPGIYEQYF. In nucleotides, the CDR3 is TGTGCCAGCACCCCTCAGCTACCAGGAATATACGAGCAGTACTTC.

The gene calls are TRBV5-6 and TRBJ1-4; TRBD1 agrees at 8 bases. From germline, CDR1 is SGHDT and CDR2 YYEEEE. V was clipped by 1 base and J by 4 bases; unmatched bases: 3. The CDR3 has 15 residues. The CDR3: CASSLTGQGNEKLFF. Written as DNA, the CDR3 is TGTGCCAGCAGCTTGACCGGACAGGGTAATGAAAAACTGTTTTTT.

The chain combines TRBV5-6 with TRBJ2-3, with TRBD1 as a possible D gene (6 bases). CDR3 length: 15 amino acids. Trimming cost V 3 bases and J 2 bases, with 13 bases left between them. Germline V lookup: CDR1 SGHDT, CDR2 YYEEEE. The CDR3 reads CASSSRGQVTDTQYF. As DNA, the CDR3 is TGTGCCAGCAGCTCACGGGGACAAGTCACAGATACGCAGTATTTT.